This T cell receptor beta chain was retrieved from a study of T cell changes during pregnancy in multiple sclerosis. The CDR3 is made up of 16 amino acids. Per germline, CDR1 LNHNV and CDR2 YYDKDF (reference sequence). V was clipped by 1 base and J by 0 bases, with 10 bases between them. Assay: immunoSEQ multiplex PCR; the TCRdb copy retains only in-frame clones and omits some. Among tens of thousands of clones, about 93% were seen once, and the ten largest hold approximately 0.41%. The sequence derives from a female donor with multiple sclerosis, enrolled in a pregnancy study. The source was CD4+ T cells from peripheral blood mononuclear cells, collected before pregnancy. The gene calls are TRBV15 and TRBJ2-1; TRBD2 might be the D (6 bases). CDR3 in DNA: TGTGCCACCAGCAGAGGGGGGGAAAGCTCCTACAATGAGCAGTTCTTC. Amino acid sequence: CATSRGGESSYNEQFF.